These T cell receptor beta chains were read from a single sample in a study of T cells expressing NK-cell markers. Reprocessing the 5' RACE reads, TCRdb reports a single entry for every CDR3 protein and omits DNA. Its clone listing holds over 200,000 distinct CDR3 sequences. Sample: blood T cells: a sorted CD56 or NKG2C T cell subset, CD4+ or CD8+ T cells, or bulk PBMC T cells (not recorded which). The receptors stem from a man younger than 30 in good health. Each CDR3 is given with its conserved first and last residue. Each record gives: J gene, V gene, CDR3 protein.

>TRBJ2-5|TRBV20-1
CSARDLSFWGLLGEETQYF
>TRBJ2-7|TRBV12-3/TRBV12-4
CASSLAGVYEQYF
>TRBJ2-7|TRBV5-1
CASSLDSPSDEQYF
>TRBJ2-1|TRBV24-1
CATSDATASSYNEQFF
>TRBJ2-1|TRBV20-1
CSASVGLAGPYNEQFF
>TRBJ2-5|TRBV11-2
CASSQSGVWETQYF
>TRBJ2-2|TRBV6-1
CASSQLAGSNTGELFF
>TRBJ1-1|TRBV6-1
CASRPRGTANTEAFF
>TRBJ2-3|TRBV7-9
CASSLAGMDTQYF
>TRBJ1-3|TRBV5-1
CASSLWTGRGNTIYF
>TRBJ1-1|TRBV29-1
CSVVTRMNTEAFF
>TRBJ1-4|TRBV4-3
CASSQDWGGVEKLFF
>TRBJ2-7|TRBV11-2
CASSALVTYEQYF
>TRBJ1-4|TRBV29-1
CSARGGEKLFF
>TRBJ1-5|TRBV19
CASRTGVPHQPQHF
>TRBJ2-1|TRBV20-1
CSAGGDTNYNEQFF
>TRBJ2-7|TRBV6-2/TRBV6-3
CASTPPGGSGKPYEQYF
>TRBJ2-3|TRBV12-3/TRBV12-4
CASRRSSARTDTQYF
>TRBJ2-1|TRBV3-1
CASSLRGLAGHEQFF
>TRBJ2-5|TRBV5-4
CASSVTAGRETQYF
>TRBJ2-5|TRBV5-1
CASSQTTGGEQETQYF
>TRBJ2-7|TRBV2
CASRRSRDINYEQYF
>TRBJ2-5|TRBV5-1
CASSLSGDKETQYF
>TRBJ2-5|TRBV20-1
CSARPQAETQYF
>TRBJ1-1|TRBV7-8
CASSLGGMVLNTEAFF
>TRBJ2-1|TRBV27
CASSETSGYYNEQFF
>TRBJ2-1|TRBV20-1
CSARDRVVHEQFF
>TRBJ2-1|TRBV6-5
CASSYSGGREGEQFF
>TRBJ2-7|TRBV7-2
CASSLALGAAREQYF
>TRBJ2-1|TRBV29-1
CSVGTRLSNEQFF
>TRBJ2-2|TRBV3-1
CASSATQTDVGTGELFF
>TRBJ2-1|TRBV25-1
CASSEELGLAGGRYNEQFF
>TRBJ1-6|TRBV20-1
CSARLGGEAYNSPLHF
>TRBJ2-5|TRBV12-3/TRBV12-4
CASLGQGENQETQYF
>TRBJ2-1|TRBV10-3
CAISATQIEQFF
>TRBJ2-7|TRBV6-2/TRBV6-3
CASLPGLGAYEQYF
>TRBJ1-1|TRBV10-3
CAISESQGLAAFF
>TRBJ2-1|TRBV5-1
CASSLEGGGGRNEQFF
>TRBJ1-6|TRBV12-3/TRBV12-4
CATTRTGGISPLHF
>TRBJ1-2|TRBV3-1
CASSPPSIRSYTF
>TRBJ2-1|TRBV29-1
CSVGGGGLADYNEQFF